The present TCR beta chain was sequenced within a study of identical twins. Study outcomes and limitations: The abundant beta clonotypes from cord blood had fewer insertions, and memory repertoires had none of this.

Only a few counts were recorded for this clonotype. Antigen unknown. No donor was unhealthy or non-Caucasian. TCRdb recomputed calls from the 5' RACE reads with MiXCR, one row per CDR3 protein. Of hundreds of thousands of distinct CDR3 sequences in the sample, 7.5% are singletons; the top ten hold around 5%. A further study also used this sample, focusing on yellow fever vaccine responses in identical twins.

Sequencing input: CD8+ T cells sorted from blood. This receptor was taken from a woman between 18 and 30 years old in good health.

The CDR3, as DNA: TGTGCCAGCAGTTACTCGCAAGGAAGGGTTGCTGGAAACACCATATATTTT. It encodes CASSYSQGRVAGNTIYF. This chain joins TRBV6-5 and TRBJ1-3; D remains unclear. The germline V gene encodes CDR1 MNHEY and CDR2 SVGAGI. V was cut by 0 bases and J by 2 bases, with 14 bases left in between. This CDR3 is built from 17 residues.